Listed here is a single T cell receptor beta chain. This entry belongs to a study of shared clonotypes between healthy human individuals. The germline V and J ends were trimmed by 5 bases and 1 base, with 15 bases remaining between them. The CDR3 is made up of 16 amino acids. Germline CDR1 and CDR2: MDHEN and SYDVKM. Using immunoSEQ multiplex PCR, the repertoire was profiled, and TCRdb retains in-frame clones only, with some absent. The profile shows a few million clones, 85% to 95% of them singletons. The chain couples TRBV28 to TRBJ2-1; D is unresolved. Sample: naive CD4+ T cells from PBMCs. Documented subset: CD45RA+ positively selected. The clonotype comes from a man aged 18 to 29 in good health. Some clones in this sample may be carry-over from other donors' samples. The CDR3 is CASSERTTLSYNEQFF. The DNA of the CDR3 is TGTGCCAGCAGTGAAAGGACGACCTTATCCTACAATGAGCAGTTCTTC. The full variable domain, with the rest looked up from reference TRBV28 and TRBJ2-1, is DVKVTQSSRYLVKRTGEKVFLECVQDMDHENMFWYRQDPGLGLRLIYFSYDVKMKEKGDIPEGYSVSREKKERFSLILESASTNQTSMYLCASSERTTLSYNEQFFGPGTRLTVL.